Listed here are 17 T cell receptor beta chains from one sample, sequenced in a study of identical twins. TCRdb independently ran MiXCR on the 5' RACE reads; one entry per CDR3 protein. The sample lists 350,000 to 600,000 distinct CDR3 sequences, 14% occurring once. The same sample was also used in a study of yellow fever vaccine responses in identical twins.

The source material was CD4+ T cells sorted from blood. These receptors were obtained from a woman younger than 30 in good health.

This chain links TRBV20-1 with TRBJ2-1; D uncertain. The V gene lost 6 bases and the J gene lost 5 bases, with 17 bases spanning the gap. Germline-derived CDR1 and CDR2 are DFQATT and SNEGSKA (reference sequence). CDR3 length: 14 residues. The DNA of the CDR3 is TGCAGTGCCTTGAAGGCGCCGACCAACAATGAGCAGTTCTTC. Amino acids: CSALKAPTNNEQFF.

The chain carries TRBV7-2 and TRBJ2-1; TRBD2 matches 13 bases. The V gene end was trimmed by 5 bases and the J gene end by 7 bases; junction bases not matched to a gene: 5. CDR1 SGHTA and CDR2 FQGNSA come from the germline V gene. The CDR3 runs to 15 residues. In DNA, the CDR3 is TGTGCCAGCAGCACCCCGGGACTAGCGGGGAATGAGCAGTTCTTC. Translation: CASSTPGLAGNEQFF. The full variable domain, its missing parts supplied by reference TRBV7-2 and TRBJ2-1, is GAGVSQSPSNKVTEKGKDVELRCDPISGHTALYWYRQSLGQGLEFLIYFQGNSAPDKSGLPSDRFSAERTGGSVSTLTIQRTQQEDSAVYLCASSTPGLAGNEQFFGPGTRLTVL.

This clonotype came up a few times. The chain combines TRBV11-1 with TRBJ2-5; D possibly corresponds to TRBD1 (7 bases). This CDR3 has 15 residues. CDR1 and CDR2 from the germline V gene are SGHAT and FQDESV (reference sequence). Between the trimmed V and J ends, which lost 8 bases and 2 bases, there was a span of 18 bases. CDR3 loop: CASGQGGRLQETQYF. The CDR3 DNA follows: TGTGCCAGCGGCCAGGGGGGACGGCTACAAGAGACCCAGTACTTC.

This clonotype was seen a handful of times. The rearrangement links TRBV5-1 to TRBJ1-2; D unclear. CDR3 length equals 15 residues. Trimming took 0 bases from V and 3 from J, leaving 12 bases between them. CDR1 and CDR2 from the germline V gene are SGHRS and YFSETQ. CDR3 bases: TGCGCCAGCAGCTTGGGGGATGCAGCTCACTATGGCTACACCTTC. Protein product: CASSLGDAAHYGYTF.

As DNA, the CDR3 is TGTGCCAGCTCACCACTCAGTCCCGCCCGCACGAACACTGAAGCTTTCTTT. It codes for CASSPLSPARTNTEAFF. The chain combines TRBV18 with TRBJ1-1; D is ambiguous. The CDR3 totals 17 residues. Germline CDR1 KGHSH, CDR2 LQKENI. Trimming took 1 base from V and 1 from J, leaving 16 bases between them.

This clonotype has more than one count but fewer than ten. The chain uses TRBV2 and TRBJ2-5, with 10 positions matching TRBD2. V trimming: 0 bases; J trimming: 5 bases; junction bases outside the gene matches: 3. The CDR3 runs to 15 residues. The V gene's germline CDR1 is SNHLY and CDR2 FYNNEI. CDR3 amino acids: CASSEALAGAETQYF. As DNA, the CDR3 is TGTGCCAGCAGTGAAGCCCTAGCGGGGGCTGAGACCCAGTACTTC.

This clonotype has ten or more counts. The rearrangement links TRBV6-1 to TRBJ2-7, with 14 bases aligning to TRBD2. CDR1 and CDR2 from the germline V gene are MNHNS and SASEGT. With 5 bases clipped from V and 1 base from J, the junction kept 4 bases outside the gene matches. The length of the CDR3 is 16 residues. The CDR3 sequence is CASSRGTSGSSYEQYF. The CDR3 coding sequence is TGTGCCAGCAGTCGTGGGACTAGCGGGAGTTCCTACGAGCAGTACTTC.

This chain uses TRBV4-3 with TRBJ2-2, with 7 bases lining up with TRBD1. The CDR3 extends over 16 amino acids. CDR1 is LGHNA, CDR2 YSLEER, per germline. Trimming removed 0 bases from V and 7 bases from J; junction bases left unmatched: 8. CDR3 sequence reads: CASSQDLTGVHGELFF. The CDR3, as DNA: TGCGCCAGCAGCCAAGATCTAACAGGGGTGCACGGGGAGCTGTTTTTT.

The chain has TRBV20-1 and TRBJ2-3; TRBD1 agrees at 7 bases. Germline V lookup: CDR1 DFQATT, CDR2 SNEGSKA (reference sequence). V gave up 3 bases and J gave up 0 bases; unmatched junction bases: 6. The CDR3 contains 15 residues. CDR3 DNA: TGCAGTGCTAGGCCGGACAGGCAGAGCACAGATACGCAGTATTTT. Translated: CSARPDRQSTDTQYF.

The table lists this clonotype with a few counts. The chain joins TRBV27 to TRBJ1-5; D is perhaps TRBD1 (5 bases). There are 14 residues in the CDR3. Germline CDR1 and CDR2: MNHEY and SMNVEV (reference sequence). Trimming stripped 3 bases from V and 4 bases from J, with 10 bases between. The CDR3 protein is CASSFQGGNQPQHF. The CDR3 coding sequence is TGTGCCAGCAGTTTCCAGGGAGGGAATCAGCCCCAGCATTTT.

This clonotype was recorded a few times. The CDR3 is CASSSHAEEYF. The CDR3 nucleotides are TGTGCCAGCAGTTCCCATGCGGAGGAGTACTTC. The V gene is TRBV6-2 or TRBV6-3, the J gene TRBJ2-7, with D maybe TRBD2 (5 bases). The germline V and J ends were trimmed by 4 bases and 11 bases, with 12 bases remaining between them. This CDR3 is 11 amino acids long. Per the germline V gene, CDR1 is MNHEY and CDR2 is SVGEGT.

V and J are TRBV6-5 and TRBJ2-7; maybe TRBD2 (5 bases). V was shortened by 5 bases and J by 2 bases, with 16 bases between the two germline ends. In germline, CDR1 is MNHEY, CDR2 SVGAGI. CDR3 length equals 15 residues. The CDR3 DNA reads TGTGCCAGCAGTGAGGGCAGTTCTCTTCCCTACGAGCAGTACTTC. Translated, it gives CASSEGSSLPYEQYF.

The chain recombines TRBV12-3 or TRBV12-4 with TRBJ2-1; possible D gene TRBD1, 5 bases. V was trimmed by 1 base and J by 0 bases, leaving 16 bases between them. The CDR3 sequence is 18 residues long. The CDR3 loop reads CASSLEFAGLISYNEQFF. The CDR3, as DNA: TGTGCCAGCAGTTTAGAGTTTGCAGGGCTGATCTCCTACAATGAGCAGTTCTTC.

This clonotype was seen only a few times. This chain joins TRBV7-2 and TRBJ2-3; 11 bases are a match to TRBD2. CDR1 SGHTA and CDR2 FQGNSA come from the germline V gene. V was pared by 5 bases and J by 4 bases, with 8 bases of the junction left unmatched. There are 16 residues in the CDR3. The CDR3 protein is CASSRSSGGAADTQYF. CDR3 nucleotides: TGTGCCAGCAGCCGAAGTAGCGGGGGGGCAGCAGATACGCAGTATTTT.

The sample holds a few counts of this clonotype. The V gene is TRBV20-1, the J gene TRBJ2-1, with D perhaps TRBD1 or TRBD2 (5 bases each). Germline-derived CDR1 and CDR2 are DFQATT and SNEGSKA (reference sequence). The CDR3 is 12 amino acids. Trimming took 1 base from V and 9 from J, leaving 10 bases between them. The CDR3 coding sequence is TGCAGTGCTAGAGTCTCCGGGACTGAGCAGTTCTTC. Residues: CSARVSGTEQFF.

The chain joins TRBV9 to TRBJ2-5; TRBD1 agrees at 8 bases. The CDR3 is made up of 15 amino acids. The germline V gene has CDR1 SGDLS and CDR2 YYNGEE. The junction had 5 bases not matched to a gene; V was cut back by 3 bases and J by 1 base. The CDR3 region has the DNA TGTGCCAGCAGCGGGACAGGGCGATTCCAAGAGACCCAGTACTTC. Translating it yields CASSGTGRFQETQYF. The full variable domain, its missing parts supplied by reference TRBV9 and TRBJ2-5, is DSGVTQTPKHLITATGQRVTLRCSPRSGDLSVYWYQQSLDQGLQFLIQYYNGEERAKGNILERFSAQQFPDLHSELNLSSLELGDSALYFCASSGTGRFQETQYFGPGTRLLVL.

The chain joins TRBV12-3 or TRBV12-4 to TRBJ1-5; D is ambiguous. The CDR3 spans 15 residues. V lost 6 bases, J lost 0 bases, and 12 bases lay in between. The CDR3 sequence is CASSRVGNSNQPQHF. In nucleotides, the CDR3 is TGTGCCAGCAGCCGTGTGGGAAATAGCAATCAGCCCCAGCATTTT.